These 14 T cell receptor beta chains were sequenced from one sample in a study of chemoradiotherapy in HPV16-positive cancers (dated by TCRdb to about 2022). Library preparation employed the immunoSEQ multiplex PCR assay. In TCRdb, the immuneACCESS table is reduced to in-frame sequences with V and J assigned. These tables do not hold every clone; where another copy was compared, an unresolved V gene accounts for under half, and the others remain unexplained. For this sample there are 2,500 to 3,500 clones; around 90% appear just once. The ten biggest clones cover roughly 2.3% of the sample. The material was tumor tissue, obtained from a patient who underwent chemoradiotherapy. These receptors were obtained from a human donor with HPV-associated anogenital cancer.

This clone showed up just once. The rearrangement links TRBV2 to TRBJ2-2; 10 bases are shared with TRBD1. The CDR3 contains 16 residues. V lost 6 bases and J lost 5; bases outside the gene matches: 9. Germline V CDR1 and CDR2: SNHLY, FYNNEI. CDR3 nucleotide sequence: TGTGCCAGCAGATTGTTCGGGACAGGGGTGACCGGGGAGCTGTTTTTT. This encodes CASRLFGTGVTGELFF.

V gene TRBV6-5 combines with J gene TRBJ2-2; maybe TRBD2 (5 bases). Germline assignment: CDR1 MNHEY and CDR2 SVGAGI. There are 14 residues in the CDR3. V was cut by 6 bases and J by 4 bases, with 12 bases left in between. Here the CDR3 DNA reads TGTGCCAGCAGCCCCGCGGGCCGCACCGGGGAGCTGTTTTTT. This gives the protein CASSPAGRTGELFF.

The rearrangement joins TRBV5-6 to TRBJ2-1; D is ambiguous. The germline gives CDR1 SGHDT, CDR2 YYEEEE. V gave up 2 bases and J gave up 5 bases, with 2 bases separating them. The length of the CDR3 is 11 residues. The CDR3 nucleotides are TGTGCCAGCAGCTTAAACAATGAGCAGTTCTTC. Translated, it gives CASSLNNEQFF.

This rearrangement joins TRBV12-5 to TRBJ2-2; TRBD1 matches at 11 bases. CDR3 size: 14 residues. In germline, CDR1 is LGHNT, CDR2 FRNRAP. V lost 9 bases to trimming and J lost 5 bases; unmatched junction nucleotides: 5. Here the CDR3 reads CASRGTGGTGELFF. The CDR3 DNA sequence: TGTGCTAGCCGTGGGACAGGGGGAACCGGGGAGCTGTTTTTT.

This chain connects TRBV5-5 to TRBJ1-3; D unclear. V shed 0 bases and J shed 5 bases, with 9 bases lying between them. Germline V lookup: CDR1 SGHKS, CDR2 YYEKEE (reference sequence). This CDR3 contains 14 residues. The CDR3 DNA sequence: TGTGCCAGCAGCTTGGGCCCCCAAAGAAACACCATATATTTT. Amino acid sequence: CASSLGPQRNTIYF.

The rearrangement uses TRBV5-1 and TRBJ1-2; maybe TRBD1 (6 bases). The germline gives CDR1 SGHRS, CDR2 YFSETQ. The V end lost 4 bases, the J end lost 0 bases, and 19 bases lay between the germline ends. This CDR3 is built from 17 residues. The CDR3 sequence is CASSLTTVRGSNYGYTF. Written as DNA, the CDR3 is TGCGCCAGCAGCCTCACGACAGTTAGGGGGTCTAACTATGGCTACACCTTC.

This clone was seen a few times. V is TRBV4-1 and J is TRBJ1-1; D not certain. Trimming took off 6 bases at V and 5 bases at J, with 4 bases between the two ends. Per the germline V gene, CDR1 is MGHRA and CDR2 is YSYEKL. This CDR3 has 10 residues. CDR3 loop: CASSGTEAFF. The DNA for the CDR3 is TGCGCCAGCAGTGGAACTGAAGCTTTCTTT.

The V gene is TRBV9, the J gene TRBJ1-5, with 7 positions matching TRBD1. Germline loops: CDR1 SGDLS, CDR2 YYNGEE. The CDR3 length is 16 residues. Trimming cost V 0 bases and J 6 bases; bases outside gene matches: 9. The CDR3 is CASSVGAGGVTQPQHF. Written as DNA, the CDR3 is TGTGCCAGCAGCGTAGGGGCAGGGGGTGTAACTCAGCCCCAGCATTTT.

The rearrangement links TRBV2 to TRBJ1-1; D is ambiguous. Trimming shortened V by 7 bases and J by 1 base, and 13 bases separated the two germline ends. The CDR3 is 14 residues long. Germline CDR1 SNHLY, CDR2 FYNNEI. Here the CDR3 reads CASMGRGWNTEAFF. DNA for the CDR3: TGTGCCAGCATGGGTCGAGGTTGGAACACTGAAGCTTTCTTT.

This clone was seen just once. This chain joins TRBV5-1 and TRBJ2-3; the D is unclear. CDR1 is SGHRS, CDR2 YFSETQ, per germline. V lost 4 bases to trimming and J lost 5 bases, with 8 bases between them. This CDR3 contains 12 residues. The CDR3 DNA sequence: TGCGCCAGCAGCGCAATGGGAGATACGCAGTATTTT. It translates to CASSAMGDTQYF. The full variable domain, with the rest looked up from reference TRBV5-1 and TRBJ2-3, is KAGVTQTPRYLIKTRGQQVTLSCSPISGHRSVSWYQQTPGQGLQFLFEYFSETQRNKGNFPGRFSGRQFSNSRSEMNVSTLELGDSALYLCASSAMGDTQYFGPGTRLTVL.

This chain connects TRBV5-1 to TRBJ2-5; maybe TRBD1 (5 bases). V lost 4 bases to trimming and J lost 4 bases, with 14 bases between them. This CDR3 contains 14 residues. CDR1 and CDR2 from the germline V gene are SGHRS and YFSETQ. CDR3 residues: CASSGSRARETQYF. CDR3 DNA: TGCGCCAGCAGCGGTAGCAGGGCTCGAGAGACCCAGTACTTC.

The CDR3 bases are TGCGCCAGCAGCCAAGATTTAGGGCAGCTAGCCTATGGCTACACCTTC. It is translated as CASSQDLGQLAYGYTF. The chain links TRBV4-3 to TRBJ1-2; D not certain. V was trimmed by 0 bases and J by 4 bases, leaving 15 bases between them. The CDR3 sequence is 16 residues long. Germline V lookup: CDR1 LGHNA, CDR2 YSLEER.

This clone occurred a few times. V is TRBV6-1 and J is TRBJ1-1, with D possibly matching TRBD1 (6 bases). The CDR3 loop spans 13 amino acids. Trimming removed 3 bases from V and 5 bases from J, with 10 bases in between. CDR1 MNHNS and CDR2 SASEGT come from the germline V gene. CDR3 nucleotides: TGTGCCAGCAGTGACTTAGGGGGGACTGAAGCTTTCTTT. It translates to CASSDLGGTEAFF.

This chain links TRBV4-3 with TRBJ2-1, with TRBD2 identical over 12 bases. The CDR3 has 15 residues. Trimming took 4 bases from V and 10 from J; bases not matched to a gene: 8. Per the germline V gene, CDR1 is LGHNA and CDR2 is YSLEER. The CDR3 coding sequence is TGCGCCAGCAGCCGGGCTAGCGGGGGGGCGGAGGAGCAGTTCTTC. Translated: CASSRASGGAEEQFF.